The subject of this entry is one T cell receptor beta chain. This clonotype was counted between two and nine times. The antigen it binds to is not known. No base qualities exist here, and no much larger clone lies one base off it. Counted from cysteine to phenylalanine, this CDR3 has 13 amino acids. Only the CDR3 DNA stays, 39 bases, in frame from base 1. CDR1 and CDR2 are drawn from the germline V gene: SGHAT, FQNNGV. At the junction V is shortened by 6 bases and J by 3 bases; bases outside the gene matches: 5. For repertoire sequencing, TCR beta CDR3 regions were amplified from RNA transcripts. The first round was an RT-PCR using HTBI primers with the Qiagen OneStep RT-PCR kit, and this first round was followed by a second-round multiplex PCR, then size selection and purification. Libraries were sequenced on an Illumina HiSeq2000 using paired-end 100 bp reads. Per the authors' processing: SOAPnuke was used for read processing, and reads with adapters, uncalled bases, a mean Phred below 15, or no exact constant-primer or identifier match were discarded. COPE v1.2.5 was used to merge the high-quality paired reads. Each unique nucleotide sequence was defined as a clonotype, and clonotypes were aligned to IMGT TRB V, D and J references with MiTCR v1.1. The analysis was limited to V-J combinations with a frequency above 0.0001, which together covered 99% to 99.2% of the repertoires. For each V-J combination, a TCR clonal expansion and chaos score was defined as the ratio of F50 clonal expansion to chaos observed in the TCRdist matrix. Welch's t-statistics and random forest were used to narrow the features down to 10 to 15 V-J combinations, which were then fed into a naive Bayes classifier. Thyroid-blood repertoire similarity was quantified with the Morisita-Horn index. Through fastp at Q25 and MiXCR, TCRdb rebuilt clones from the public reads, retaining in-frame beta chains. Rows matching on CDR3 protein sequence are summarized as one entry with the most common DNA and genes. The V and J calls were not made by the authors but by TCRdb's processing. The sample table records around 1.1 million distinct CDR3 sequences; about 35% of these occur just once. The ten largest clones add up to more than 9.5% of the sample.

These data come from a study of Graves' ophthalmopathy and Graves' hyperthyroidism (dated by TCRdb to the late 2010s). Study-level background: A patient counted as having stable hyperthyroidism if there was no progression to ophthalmopathy within 18 months of follow-up. The study used TCR beta repertoire signatures to distinguish Graves' ophthalmopathy from Graves' hyperthyroidism and to predict progression to ophthalmopathy. In total, under 150 blood samples were TCR-sequenced: around 42 ophthalmopathy, roughly 77 hyperthyroidism and some 17 hyperthyroidism-to-ophthalmopathy patients. To explore V-J signatures that distinguish ophthalmopathy from hyperthyroidism, a discovery set of about a hundred patients was enrolled, made up of 40 to 45 with ophthalmopathy and 55 to 65 with stable hyperthyroidism. An independent validation cohort comprised roughly 20 hyperthyroidism patients and roughly 15 patients who later progressed from hyperthyroidism to ophthalmopathy. T-cell repertoires of thyroid tissue and blood were compared in six hyperthyroidism patients. Following sampling, methimazole starting at 30 mg daily was administered to hyperthyroidism patients, and high-dose intravenous methylprednisolone was administered to ophthalmopathy patients. Points the paper makes about the study in general: Most expanded thyroid clonotypes with a frequency above 0.001 also appeared in blood, which suggests that blood repertoires may reflect the immune response in the thyroid. Sample size was not statistically predetermined, and group allocation was not concealed from the investigators. In validation, the model predicted ophthalmopathy progression with about 71% sensitivity and less than 80% specificity; 12 predicted patients were CT-confirmed with GO in a median of approximately 6.2 months. In cross-validation, the 13-signature model distinguished ophthalmopathy from stable hyperthyroidism with 85% to 90% sensitivity and around 81% specificity, and in the test set the corresponding values were around 78% and 73%.

Hyperthyroidism patients were newly diagnosed, were aged 18 to 65 years, and had a disease duration under 2 months. Patients with other autoimmune diseases, uncontrolled infections, pregnancy or lactation were excluded from the study. Diagnosis was based on clinical symptoms, serum thyroxine, TRAb, thyroid ultrasound and orbital computed tomography. Trizol reagent was used to extract the total RNA, and its quality was then checked on an Agilent 2100 Bioanalyzer. This receptor was identified in an adult man with Graves' hyperthyroidism. The V and J genes are TRBV11-2 and TRBJ2-7; 7 junctional bases match TRBD1. The specimen was peripheral blood or thyroid tissue (not recorded which). The CDR3: CASRSTGIYEQYF. The sequenced DNA is TGTGCCAGCAGGTCGACAGGGATCTACGAGCAGTACTTC. Supplemented by the reference TRBV11-2 and TRBJ2-7 proteins around the CDR3, the complete variable domain is EAGVAQSPRYKIIEKRQSVAFWCNPISGHATLYWYQQILGQGPKLLIQFQNNGVVDDSQLPKDRFSAERLKGVDSTLKIQPAKLEDSAVYLCASRSTGIYEQYFGPGTRLTVT.